This TCR beta chain was captured in a study of blood T cell repertoires in COVID-19. Overall study context: The United States, Italy and Spain provided the acute and convalescent COVID-19 samples. From T cells, B-cell-depleted T cells, or PBMCs came the material, which was cDNA or gDNA.

V trimming: 4 bases; J trimming: 5 bases; junction bases outside the gene matches: 14. The V gene's germline CDR1 is MNHNS and CDR2 SASEGT. The CDR3 is 17 amino acids. Source study methods: The assay estimated nucleated cells by amplifying reference gene primers. Some clones are missing from TCRdb's copy, which holds only in-frame ones; the method was immunoSEQ multiplex PCR. V and J calls and clone size are as listed in that table; D and trimming were resolved from the DNA. The sample consists of more than 300,000 clones, about 90% of them appearing once. The chain combines TRBV6-1 with TRBJ1-1; 9 nucleotides agree with TRBD1. The clonotype originates from a woman aged 18 to 35 who had recovered from COVID-19. The sample taken for sequencing was peripheral blood. The CDR3 coding sequence is TGTGCCAGCAGTGCGACGTGGGCCGGGACAGGGTGGACTGAAGCTTTCTTT. As protein: CASSATWAGTGWTEAFF.